A single sample is the source of the 7 T cell receptor beta chains below, sequenced in a study of T cells expressing NK-cell markers. TCRdb re-called the 5' RACE reads; one entry per CDR3 protein, DNA not given. This sample's table has 500,000 or so distinct CDR3 sequences. Sequencing used blood T cells: a sorted CD56 or NKG2C T cell subset, CD4+ or CD8+ T cells, or bulk PBMC T cells (not recorded which). The receptor source for this set is a man in his late teens or twenties in good health.

The V call is TRBV7-2, the J call TRBJ2-7; the TCRdb D gene call, TRBD1, has no DNA to confirm it. The CDR3 contains 13 residues. Germline V lookup: CDR1 SGHTA, CDR2 FQGNSA. This CDR3 is CASSSVMGGEQYF.

The chain links TRBV20-1 to TRBJ2-5; TCRdb lists TRBD2, though no DNA is available to test this call. Germline V gives CDR1 DFQATT, CDR2 SNEGSKA (reference sequence). This CDR3 is built from 15 residues. The chain's CDR3 is CSAERDWTRQETQYF.

This chain links TRBV20-1 with TRBJ2-5; TCRdb lists TRBD2, though no DNA is available to test this call. The CDR3 is 12 amino acids. Germline values: CDR1 DFQATT, CDR2 SNEGSKA (reference sequence). CDR3 sequence reads: CSAQSGKETQYF.

The chain has TRBV14 and TRBJ2-1; TCRdb picks TRBD2, but there is no DNA to check that call. This CDR3 contains 18 residues. Germline assignment: CDR1 SGHDN and CDR2 FVKESK. The CDR3: CASSQGSLGRPLHNEQFF.

The chain carries TRBV5-1 and TRBJ2-7; TCRdb picks TRBD2, but there is no DNA to check that call. The germline V gene encodes CDR1 SGHRS and CDR2 YFSETQ. The CDR3 is 14 residues long. The CDR3 is CASSLMQREDEQYF.

The chain carries TRBV19 and TRBJ1-5; lacking DNA, the TRBD1 call made by TCRdb goes unchecked. Germline lookup yields CDR1 LNHDA and CDR2 SQIVND (reference sequence). The CDR3 runs 15 residues. CDR3 sequence: CASKGGRGSNQPQHF.

The chain links TRBV12-3 or TRBV12-4 to TRBJ2-3. The length of the CDR3 is 13 residues. CDR3 sequence: CASTLVGTDTQYF.